This TCR beta chain is drawn from a study of T cell repertoires in ileal Crohn's disease. Study-wide background: Every patient was operated on for stricturing (61%) or penetrating (39%) complications. About half of patients got postoperative therapy: some 11 thiopurines, around 18 anti-TNF.

Clones were read by immunoSEQ multiplex PCR, and TCRdb kept only the in-frame ones, dropping some. There are some 17,000 clones in the sample; about 66% occur only once, and roughly 5.5% lies in the top ten. Trimming removed 5 bases from V and 2 bases from J; junction bases left unmatched: 5. CDR1 and CDR2 (germline): LNHDA, SQIVND (reference sequence). The CDR3 is 17 amino acids. The study's findings and limits: Compared with CD4 T cells, sorted CD8 cells carried more expanded clones.

Adults with ileal or ileocolonic Crohn's disease and an indication for resection were eligible. Regarding this clone: Its matching antigen is unknown.

The sequenced sample was ileal tissue. The chain carries TRBV19 and TRBJ2-3; 15 bases are shared with TRBD2. This receptor was obtained from an adult with Crohn's disease. The CDR3 bases are TGTGCCAGTAGTCCCGGGACTAGCGGGGGGTTCACAGATACGCAGTATTTT. This encodes CASSPGTSGGFTDTQYF.